The 25 T cell receptor beta chains in this list originate from one sample, sequenced in a study of cytomegalovirus exposure and HLA in healthy donors. Amplification used 60 Vbeta primers and 13 Jbeta primers. Assay used: immunoSEQ multiplex PCR; TCRdb lists only in-frame clones, some missing. This sample contains some 51,000 clones. Material for sequencing was PBMCs. The receptors derive from a middle-aged man in good health and CMV-seropositive.

The CDR3 coding sequence is TGTGCCATCAGTGGAGGGGACAGGGACCAGAACACTGAAGCTTTCTTT. Translating gives CAISGGDRDQNTEAFF. The chain links TRBV10-3 to TRBJ1-1; 9 bases fit TRBD1. V shed 4 bases and J 1 base; nucleotides not matched to a gene: 7. CDR1 ENHRY and CDR2 SYGVKD come from the germline V gene. The CDR3 extends over 16 amino acids.

This chain links TRBV11-2 with TRBJ2-2, with D hard to call. The V gene lost 6 bases and the J gene lost 5 bases, with 19 bases spanning the gap. This CDR3 region has 16 residues. CDR1 is SGHAT, CDR2 FQNNGV, per germline. CDR3 in DNA: TGTGCCAGCAGAGCCCTGACTCGTAGTAGGACCGGGGAGCTGTTTTTT. This sequence encodes CASRALTRSRTGELFF.

The V gene is TRBV10-1, the J gene TRBJ2-7; the match to TRBD2 covers 7 bases. Germline values: CDR1 WNHNN, CDR2 SYGVQD (reference sequence). CDR3 length equals 18 residues. V dropped 0 bases and J dropped 1; count of bases not matched to a gene: 12. CDR3 residues: CASSESRLASIGSYEQYF. As DNA, the CDR3 is TGCGCCAGCAGTGAGTCGAGACTAGCCTCAATCGGTTCCTACGAGCAGTACTTC.

The chain combines TRBV6-6 with TRBJ2-3, with 9 positions matching TRBD2. J lost 4 bases, V lost 9 bases, and 11 bases had no gene match. Germline V gene lookup returns CDR1 MNHNY and CDR2 SVGAGI (reference sequence). This CDR3 has 15 residues. The CDR3 loop is CASGTGTSPPDTQYF. The CDR3 nucleotides are TGTGCCAGTGGGACCGGGACTAGCCCCCCAGATACGCAGTATTTT.

The rearrangement joins TRBV6-5 to TRBJ2-2; a weak D match, TRBD2 (7 bases). The V end was cut by 4 bases, the J end by 4 bases, with 13 bases between. There are 15 residues in the CDR3. Germline CDR1 and CDR2: MNHEY and SVGAGI. CDR3 nucleotides: TGTGCCAGCAGTTCCGCCGGGGGGCCCACCGGGGAGCTGTTTTTT. This encodes CASSSAGGPTGELFF.

The chain combines TRBV18 with TRBJ1-3; the match to TRBD1 covers 7 bases. The CDR3 runs 14 residues. V dropped 4 bases and J dropped 4; count of bases not matched to a gene: 4. The germline CDR1 and CDR2 sequences are KGHSH and LQKENI. The CDR3 reads CASSRDSPGNTIYF. For the CDR3, the DNA is TGTGCCAGCTCACGGGACAGCCCCGGAAACACCATATATTTT. Combining the CDR3 with reference TRBV18 and TRBJ1-3 gives the whole variable domain NAGVMQNPRHLVRRRGQEARLRCSPMKGHSHVYWYRQLPEEGLKFMVYLQKENIIDESGMPKERFSAEFPKEGPSILRIQQVVRGDSAAYFCASSRDSPGNTIYFGEGSWLTVV.

V gene TRBV19 combines with J gene TRBJ2-1; maybe TRBD2 (6 bases). The V end lost 5 bases, the J end lost 6 bases, and 11 bases lay between the germline ends. There are 13 residues in the CDR3. Germline-derived CDR1 and CDR2 are LNHDA and SQIVND (reference sequence). The CDR3 loop is CASSFETSNEQFF. DNA for the CDR3: TGTGCCAGTAGTTTTGAGACTAGCAATGAGCAGTTCTTC.

This rearrangement joins TRBV6-1 to TRBJ1-2, with 8 bases aligning to TRBD1. The CDR3 covers 14 residues. The ends lost 2 bases at V and 4 bases at J; junction bases unmatched: 3. The germline CDR1 and CDR2 sequences are MNHNS and SASEGT. In nucleotides, the CDR3 is TGTGCCAGCAGTGAACCGACAGGGGCCTATGGCTACACCTTC. It translates to CASSEPTGAYGYTF.

V usage is TRBV19 and J usage is TRBJ1-1; 7 bases line up with TRBD1. Losses at the gene ends were 11 bases for V and 4 bases for J; bases not matched to a gene: 10. Germline V gene lookup returns CDR1 LNHDA and CDR2 SQIVND (reference sequence). The CDR3 contains 13 residues. For the CDR3, the DNA is TGTGCCGCCTCAGTTCCAGGGGGCACTGAAGCTTTCTTT. Translated, it gives CAASVPGGTEAFF. Complete variable domain (other parts from reference TRBV19 and TRBJ1-1): DGGITQSPKYLFRKEGQNVTLSCEQNLNHDAMYWYRQDPGQGLRLIYYSQIVNDFQKGDIAEGYSVSREKKESFPLTVTSAQKNPTAFYLCAASVPGGTEAFFGQGTRLTVV.

This chain joins TRBV7-2 and TRBJ2-1; weak D call: TRBD1 (5 bases). Trimming took 5 bases from V and 6 from J, leaving 17 bases between them. The germline gives CDR1 SGHTA, CDR2 FQGNSA. The CDR3 extends over 15 amino acids. The CDR3 nucleotides are TGTGCCAGCAGCCGCAGTAGGGGCTCCCTCAATGAGCAGTTCTTC. Translating gives CASSRSRGSLNEQFF.

The chain joins TRBV14 to TRBJ1-2; D gene uncertain. The length of the CDR3 is 15 residues. Germline CDR1 and CDR2: SGHDN and FVKESK. V lost 0 bases and J 6 bases, leaving 14 bases between the germline ends. The CDR3 DNA follows: TGTGCCAGCAGCCAAGATGTCGCTCAGGATCATGGCTACACCTTC. Translated: CASSQDVAQDHGYTF.

The chain links TRBV19 to TRBJ1-5, with TRBD1 identical over 11 bases. The V segment lost 4 bases and the J segment 0 bases; nucleotides outside the gene matches: 8. This CDR3 comprises 18 residues. CDR1 is LNHDA and CDR2 is SQIVND in the germline V gene (reference sequence). The CDR3 DNA follows: TGTGCCAGTAGTACCACGGACAGGGGGCTTGATAGCAATCAGCCCCAGCATTTT. The encoded protein is CASSTTDRGLDSNQPQHF.

The V gene is TRBV6-4, the J gene TRBJ2-2, with 10 positions matching TRBD1. This CDR3 has 16 residues. J lost 6 bases, V lost 5 bases, and 9 bases had no gene match. Germline loops: CDR1 MRHNA, CDR2 SNTAGT. CDR3 amino acids: CASSLTGGDHPGELFF. DNA of the CDR3: TGTGCCAGCAGTCTGACAGGGGGCGACCACCCCGGGGAGCTGTTTTTT.

A remark on this clone: At the DNA level, this CDR3 is encoded by other sequences in the same sample as well. V and J are TRBV6-5 and TRBJ1-1; no clear D gene. CDR1 is MNHEY and CDR2 is SVGAGI in the germline V gene. The CDR3 extends over 14 amino acids. V gave up 4 bases and J gave up 1 base, with 10 bases separating them. The CDR3 nucleotides are TGTGCCAGCAGTTCGCTGACGGGGAACACTGAAGCTTTCTTT. Amino acids: CASSSLTGNTEAFF.

The chain combines TRBV6-5 with TRBJ2-1, with 13 bases that match TRBD2. CDR1 is MNHEY, CDR2 SVGAGI, per germline. The CDR3 loop spans 16 amino acids. After removal of 0 bases from V and 10 bases from J, the junction contained 6 bases not matched to a gene. DNA of the CDR3: TGTGCCAGCAGTTACTCTTCGGGACTAGCGGGACGCGAGCAGTTCTTC. Amino acid sequence: CASSYSSGLAGREQFF.

The rearrangement uses TRBV19 and TRBJ2-7; weak D call: TRBD1 (6 bases). Per germline, CDR1 LNHDA and CDR2 SQIVND (reference sequence). The CDR3 spans 13 residues. The V end was cut by 1 base, the J end by 6 bases, with 10 bases between. The CDR3 DNA is TGTGCCAGTAGTATAGCAGGGGCTCTCGAGCAGTACTTC. It translates to CASSIAGALEQYF.

This sequence joins TRBV7-9 and TRBJ2-7; 7 nucleotides line up with TRBD1. CDR1 and CDR2 from the germline V gene are SEHNR and FQNEAQ (reference sequence). The CDR3 runs to 14 residues. Trimming at V came to 1 base and at J to 4 bases, leaving 4 bases not matched to a gene. CDR3 in DNA: TGTGCCAGCAGCTTAGTAGGGGGCTTTTACGAGCAGTACTTC. Translation: CASSLVGGFYEQYF.

The J gene is TRBJ1-2, the V gene TRBV7-2; D gene uncertain. CDR3 length: 12 residues. The V end was cut by 2 bases, the J end by 9 bases, with 10 bases between. Germline V gives CDR1 SGHTA, CDR2 FQGNSA. CDR3 nucleotide sequence: TGTGCCAGCAGCTTAATTACTAGTAGCTACACCTTC. This gives the protein CASSLITSSYTF.

This chain uses TRBV19 with TRBJ2-7; TRBD1 matches 12 bases. V lost 6 bases to trimming and J lost 5 bases; unmatched junction nucleotides: 8. CDR3 length: 15 residues. CDR1 is LNHDA and CDR2 is SQIVND in the germline V gene (reference sequence). The CDR3 DNA reads as TGTGCCAGTAGCTCCCCCGGGACAGGGGGCCACGAGCAGTACTTC. This translates into CASSSPGTGGHEQYF.

The chain links TRBV6-6 to TRBJ1-1, with unresolved D. CDR1 and CDR2 (germline): MNHNY, SVGAGI (reference sequence). This CDR3 comprises 11 residues. V was trimmed by 2 bases and J by 7 bases, leaving 5 bases between them. The CDR3 here is CASSYLSEAFF. The CDR3 DNA is TGTGCCAGCAGTTACCTCAGTGAAGCTTTCTTT.

Comments on this clone: One end of the junction varies from germline; a read error may be responsible. This sequence joins TRBV5-3 and TRBJ1-1; D unclear. TRBV5-3 is labeled an ORF, and its function is uncertain. The CDR3 contains 14 residues. The CDR3 region has the DNA TGTGCCAGCAGCTTGGTCGGGGTGGGCACTGAAGCTTTCTTT. As protein: CASSLVGVGTEAFF.

This chain uses TRBV6-6 with TRBJ2-2, with 8 bases matching TRBD2. The CDR3 loop spans 15 amino acids. J gave up 1 base and V 6 bases, and 4 bases lay outside the gene matches. CDR1 is MNHNY and CDR2 is SVGAGI in the germline V gene (reference sequence). CDR3 DNA sequence: TGTGCCAGCAGGAAAAGCGGGGGGAACACCGGGGAGCTGTTTTTT. Amino acid sequence: CASRKSGGNTGELFF.

The CDR3 DNA follows: TGTGCCAGCAGCTCCCAGGGACTAGCGGGAGTAAAAGGCGAGCAGTACTTC. Its protein product is CASSSQGLAGVKGEQYF. The V call is TRBV11-2, the J call TRBJ2-7, with 14 bases lining up with TRBD2. Trimming took 4 bases from V and 6 from J; bases not matched to a gene: 11. The CDR3 loop spans 17 amino acids. The germline V gene encodes CDR1 SGHAT and CDR2 FQNNGV.

The chain links TRBV19 to TRBJ2-7; 12 positions match TRBD2. From germline, CDR1 is LNHDA and CDR2 SQIVND (reference sequence). Losses at the gene ends were 6 bases for V and 2 bases for J; bases not matched to a gene: 2. The CDR3 has 14 amino acids. For the CDR3, the DNA is TGTGCCAGTAGCCGGACTAGCGGGACCTACGAGCAGTACTTC. Protein sequence: CASSRTSGTYEQYF.

CDR3 sequence (DNA): TGCGCCAGCAGCCAAGACCGAGGGGAGGCTTCGGTCAATCAGCCCCAGCATTTT. This translates into CASSQDRGEASVNQPQHF. The rearrangement uses TRBV4-3 and TRBJ1-5; D possibly corresponds to TRBD1 (5 bases). V lost 0 bases, J lost 3 bases, and 18 bases lay in between. CDR1 LGHNA and CDR2 YSLEER come from the germline V gene. This CDR3 comprises 18 residues.